A single sample gave rise to the 6 T cell receptor beta chains below, sequenced in a study of T cell responses to AZD1222 COVID-19 vaccine. This table comes from immunoSEQ multiplex PCR, and its TCRdb copy is limited to in-frame clones, with some not included. The table lists about 150,000 clones, 90% of them singletons. Sequencing was performed on peripheral blood, taken 28 days after the second AZD1222 dose. The receptors were gathered from an adult who received the AZD1222 COVID-19 vaccine.

The chain's CDR3 is CASSRDRLDTGELFF. As DNA, the CDR3 is TGTGCCAGCAGCCGGGACAGACTTGACACCGGGGAGCTGTTTTTT. V is TRBV7-2 and J is TRBJ2-2, with TRBD1 matching 7 bases. This CDR3 has 15 amino acids. J lost 3 bases, V lost 5 bases, and 6 bases had no gene match. Germline V gives CDR1 SGHTA, CDR2 FQGNSA.

This sequence joins TRBV6-5 and TRBJ1-5, with D unclear. Per the germline V gene, CDR1 is MNHEY and CDR2 is SVGAGI. The V and J ends lost 2 bases and 4 bases respectively, with 12 bases between them. This CDR3 region has 15 residues. The CDR3 loop reads CASSYERSGNQPQHF. DNA of the CDR3: TGTGCCAGCAGTTACGAACGATCGGGGAATCAGCCCCAGCATTTT.

The rearrangement links TRBV6-1 to TRBJ1-5; weak D call: TRBD1 (5 bases). Trimming removed 3 bases from V and 3 bases from J, with 12 bases in between. CDR3 length: 15 residues. Germline assignment: CDR1 MNHNS and CDR2 SASEGT. The DNA for the CDR3 is TGTGCCAGCAGTGATGACAGCGGTAACAATCAGCCCCAGCATTTT. Encoded protein: CASSDDSGNNQPQHF.

The chain links TRBV14 to TRBJ1-6; D is unresolved. V was pared by 4 bases and J by 6 bases, with 10 bases between. Germline CDR1 is SGHDN and CDR2 is FVKESK. The CDR3 covers 14 residues. Here the CDR3 reads CASSPSWSNSPLHF. DNA of the CDR3: TGTGCCAGCAGCCCTAGCTGGTCTAATTCACCCCTCCACTTT. Filled out from reference TRBV14 and TRBJ1-6, the complete variable domain reads EAGVTQFPSHSVIEKGQTVTLRCDPISGHDNLYWYRRVMGKEIKFLLHFVKESKQDESGMPNNRFLAERTGGTYSTLKVQPAELEDSGVYFCASSPSWSNSPLHFGNGTRLTVT.

V is TRBV5-4 and J is TRBJ1-6, with no clear D. Germline V gene lookup returns CDR1 SGHNT and CDR2 YYREEE (reference sequence). CDR3 length: 14 residues. The V gene lost 1 base and the J gene lost 5 bases, with 7 bases spanning the gap. The CDR3 DNA reads TGTGCCAGCAGCTTGCGCGACAATAATTCACCCCTCCACTTT. Translation: CASSLRDNNSPLHF. Combining the CDR3 with reference TRBV5-4 and TRBJ1-6 gives the whole variable domain ETGVTQSPTHLIKTRGQQVTLRCSSQSGHNTVSWYQQALGQGPQFIFQYYREEENGRGNFPPRFSGLQFPNYSSELNVNALELDDSALYLCASSLRDNNSPLHFGNGTRLTVT.

The rearrangement links TRBV19 to TRBJ1-5; no definite D call. The germline V gene encodes CDR1 LNHDA and CDR2 SQIVND (reference sequence). V lost 5 bases, J lost 4 bases, and 12 bases lay in between. The CDR3 length is 14 residues. In DNA form, the CDR3 reads TGTGCCAGTAGTCCGATTTGGATAAATCAGCCCCAGCATTTT. Its translation: CASSPIWINQPQHF.